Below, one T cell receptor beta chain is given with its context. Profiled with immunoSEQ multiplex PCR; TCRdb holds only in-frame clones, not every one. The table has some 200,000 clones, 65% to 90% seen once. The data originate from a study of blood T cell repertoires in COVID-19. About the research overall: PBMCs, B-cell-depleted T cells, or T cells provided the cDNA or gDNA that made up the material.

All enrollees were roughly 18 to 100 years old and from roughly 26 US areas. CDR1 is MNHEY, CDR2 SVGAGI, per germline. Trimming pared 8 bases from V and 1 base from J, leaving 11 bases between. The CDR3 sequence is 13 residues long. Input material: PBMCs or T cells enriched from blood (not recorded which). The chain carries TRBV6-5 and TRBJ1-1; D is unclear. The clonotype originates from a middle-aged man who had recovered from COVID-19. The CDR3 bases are TGTGCCAGCGGCCATGGGAGGAACACTGAAGCTTTCTTT. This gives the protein CASGHGRNTEAFF.